This TCR beta chain is from a study of blood T cell repertoires in COVID-19. Looking at the study overall: Donors in the United States, Italy and Spain gave samples during acute or convalescent COVID-19. Sources were T cells, B-cell-depleted T cells, or PBMCs; the material itself was cDNA or gDNA.

CDR3 length equals 17 residues. Per germline, CDR1 MGHDK and CDR2 SYGVNS. The V and J ends lost 3 bases and 3 bases, in that order; junction bases with no gene match: 5. In the study's own analysis: For nucleated cells, counts were estimated from reference gene primer amplification. Repertoires were generated with immunoSEQ multiplex PCR, while TCRdb's copy carries only in-frame clones and drops some. From that table come the V and J calls and clone size; the DNA was used to work out D and trimming. Among fewer than 200,000 clones listed, about four fifths were seen once. Enrollment of patients from Seattle took place during active infection, with longitudinal follow-up.

The sequence was collected from a woman aged 40 to 55 with COVID-19, enrolled during active disease. V and J are TRBV25-1 and TRBJ2-3; 14 positions match TRBD2. The sample taken for sequencing was peripheral blood. CDR3 region: CASSDRGLAGVTDTQYF. The CDR3 DNA follows: TGTGCCAGCAGTGACCGGGGACTAGCGGGAGTAACAGATACGCAGTATTTT.